Each of the 22 T cell receptor beta chains below was sequenced from the same sample in a study of blood T cell repertoires in COVID-19. This table comes from immunoSEQ multiplex PCR, and its TCRdb copy is limited to in-frame clones, with some not included. This table has approximately 500,000 clones, roughly 90% appearing once. Sequenced sample: PBMCs or T cells enriched from blood (not recorded which). These receptors were collected from a woman aged 40 to 55 who had recovered from COVID-19.

The V call is TRBV7-2, the J call TRBJ1-2, with 7 bases lining up with TRBD1. CDR1 SGHTA and CDR2 FQGNSA come from the germline V gene. CDR3 length: 19 residues. Losses at the gene ends were 5 bases for V and 0 bases for J; bases not matched to a gene: 18. CDR3 sequence: CASSLIPGRGSLANYGYTF. Here the CDR3 DNA reads TGTGCCAGCAGCCTAATCCCGGGCAGGGGGTCGTTGGCTAACTATGGCTACACCTTC. Using reference TRBV7-2 and TRBJ1-2 for the parts outside the CDR3, the full variable domain is GAGVSQSPSNKVTEKGKDVELRCDPISGHTALYWYRQSLGQGLEFLIYFQGNSAPDKSGLPSDRFSAERTGGSVSTLTIQRTQQEDSAVYLCASSLIPGRGSLANYGYTFGSGTRLTVV.

The J gene is TRBJ2-1, the V gene TRBV29-1; TRBD2 matches 13 bases. Germline V CDR1 and CDR2: SQVTM, ANQGSEA. The CDR3 length is 14 residues. Unmatched junction bases numbered 5, after V lost 4 bases and J lost 8 bases. CDR3 bases: TGCAGCGTTGGGTTACTAGCGGGGGGGTATGAGCAGTTCTTC. Translated: CSVGLLAGGYEQFF.

This rearrangement joins TRBV7-9 to TRBJ2-4, with TRBD2 matching over 7 bases. The V gene end was trimmed by 1 base and the J gene end by 5 bases; junction bases not matched to a gene: 8. Germline loops: CDR1 SEHNR, CDR2 FQNEAQ (reference sequence). This CDR3 comprises 16 residues. CDR3 bases: TGTGCCAGCAGCTTAGGCGGGGGTAGTTTAGAAAACATTCAGTACTTC. Encoded protein: CASSLGGGSLENIQYF.

Here the CDR3 reads CASSPGLAEAISTDTQYF. The CDR3 DNA sequence: TGTGCCAGCAGCCCCGGACTAGCGGAGGCTATATCCACAGATACGCAGTATTTT. This chain joins TRBV4-2 and TRBJ2-3, with 10 positions matching TRBD2. This CDR3 comprises 18 residues. Germline V CDR1 and CDR2: LGHNA, YNFKEQ. Germline trimming cut 4 bases from V and 2 bases from J; bases unmatched to any gene: 12.

This chain connects TRBV29-1 to TRBJ1-1, with 8 nucleotides matching TRBD1. Germline V gives CDR1 SQVTM, CDR2 ANQGSEA. The J segment lost 6 bases and the V segment lost 8 bases, leaving 5 bases of the junction unmatched. The CDR3 is 11 amino acids. CDR3 in amino acids: CSQDRAAEAFF. The CDR3 bases are TGCAGCCAGGACAGGGCGGCTGAAGCTTTCTTT. The full variable domain, with the rest looked up from reference TRBV29-1 and TRBJ1-1, is SAVISQKPSRDICQRGTSLTIQCQVDSQVTMMFWYRQQPGQSLTLIATANQGSEATYESGFVIDKFPISRPNLTFSTLTVSNMSPEDSSIYLCSQDRAAEAFFGQGTRLTVV.

The CDR3 protein is CASSQEPGVNTEAFF. The CDR3 region has the DNA TGCGCCAGCAGCCAAGAACCGGGGGTGAACACTGAAGCTTTCTTT. This rearrangement joins TRBV4-3 to TRBJ1-1; weak D call: TRBD1 (5 bases). Germline CDR1 and CDR2: LGHNA and YSLEER. The CDR3 is 15 residues long. V was shortened by 0 bases and J by 0 bases, with 8 bases between the two germline ends.

This CDR3 is CASSPLTSANEQFF. In nucleotides, the CDR3 is TGTGCCAGCTCACCGCTGACTAGCGCCAATGAGCAGTTCTTC. The chain employs TRBV18 and TRBJ2-1, with TRBD2 matching over 8 bases. J gave up 6 bases and V 3 bases, and 4 bases lay outside the gene matches. CDR3 length equals 14 residues. Germline V lookup: CDR1 KGHSH, CDR2 LQKENI.

The chain combines TRBV7-2 with TRBJ1-1, with TRBD1 as a possible D gene (5 bases). Germline CDR1 and CDR2: SGHTA and FQGNSA. This CDR3 is built from 15 residues. Trimming stripped 2 bases from V and 6 bases from J, with 16 bases between. The CDR3 is CASSLSYGGVSEAFF. The CDR3 DNA is TGTGCCAGCAGCTTATCTTACGGGGGGGTATCTGAAGCTTTCTTT.

The chain links TRBV5-5 to TRBJ1-5; a weak D match, TRBD1 (5 bases). The CDR3 covers 13 residues. Between the trimmed V and J ends, which lost 4 bases and 2 bases, there was a span of 7 bases. The germline V gene encodes CDR1 SGHKS and CDR2 YYEKEE (reference sequence). The CDR3 region is CASSTQGNQPQHF. In nucleotides, the CDR3 is TGTGCCAGCAGCACACAGGGCAATCAGCCCCAGCATTTT. The complete variable domain, with remaining parts taken from reference TRBV5-5 and TRBJ1-5, reads DAGVTQSPTHLIKTRGQQVTLRCSPISGHKSVSWYQQVLGQGPQFIFQYYEKEERGRGNFPDRFSARQFPNYSSELNVNALLLGDSALYLCASSTQGNQPQHFGDGTRLSIL.

This chain joins TRBV7-9 and TRBJ1-4, with 7 nucleotides matching TRBD1. Germline CDR1 SEHNR, CDR2 FQNEAQ (reference sequence). This CDR3 is built from 16 residues. The V segment lost 4 bases and the J segment 7 bases; nucleotides outside the gene matches: 12. CDR3 nucleotide sequence: TGTGCCAGCAGCTCCTGGACAGGACCGGCGGGTGAAAAACTGTTTTTT. This codes for CASSSWTGPAGEKLFF.

This chain joins TRBV3-1 (or the pseudogene TRBV3-2) and TRBJ2-5, with 13 bases aligning to TRBD2. Germline V lookup: CDR1 LGHDT, CDR2 YNNKEL (reference sequence). The CDR3 contains 16 residues. The junction had 8 bases not matched to a gene; V was cut back by 5 bases and J by 5 bases. The CDR3 reads CASSSLAGGPEETQYF. The CDR3 DNA reads TGTGCCAGCAGCTCACTAGCGGGAGGGCCTGAGGAGACCCAGTACTTC.

The chain carries TRBV27 and TRBJ2-6; D perhaps matches TRBD1 (5 bases). Trimming removed 10 bases from V and 0 bases from J, with 7 bases in between. The V gene's germline CDR1 is MNHEY and CDR2 SMNVEV (reference sequence). The CDR3 spans 13 residues. The CDR3 region is CATGRSGANVLTF. CDR3 sequence (DNA): TGTGCCACAGGGCGCTCTGGGGCCAACGTCCTGACTTTC.

This clone has just one count. V and J are TRBV2 and TRBJ2-1; 7 nucleotides agree with TRBD1. Germline CDR1 SNHLY, CDR2 FYNNEI. The CDR3 runs 13 residues. Trimming removed 7 bases from V and 7 bases from J; junction bases left unmatched: 7. The CDR3 reads CASTRQGRNEQFF. The CDR3 DNA is TGTGCCAGCACCAGACAGGGTAGGAATGAGCAGTTCTTC.

The chain is built from TRBV15 and TRBJ1-2; no reliable D call. Per the germline V gene, CDR1 is LNHNV and CDR2 is YYDKDF (reference sequence). Trimming pared 4 bases from V and 3 bases from J, leaving 6 bases between. The CDR3 is made up of 12 amino acids. The CDR3 DNA follows: TGTGCCACCAGCATAGCTTACTATGGCTACACCTTC. It encodes CATSIAYYGYTF.

V usage is TRBV30 and J usage is TRBJ2-7, with D possibly being TRBD2 (6 bases). Trimming took 2 bases from V and 6 from J, leaving 14 bases between them. This CDR3 comprises 13 residues. CDR1 GTSNPN and CDR2 SVGIG come from the germline V gene (reference sequence). The CDR3: CAWSNRLDAEQYF. The CDR3 DNA sequence: TGTGCCTGGAGTAATCGACTAGACGCCGAGCAGTACTTC.

J is TRBJ1-3 and V is TRBV9, with a possible D match to TRBD1 (5 bases). The CDR3 covers 17 residues. CDR1 SGDLS and CDR2 YYNGEE come from the germline V gene. The V end lost 0 bases, the J end lost 0 bases, and 13 bases lay between the germline ends. The CDR3 loop is CASSVDHVGHSGNTIYF. In DNA form, the CDR3 reads TGTGCCAGCAGCGTAGACCATGTGGGGCACTCTGGAAACACCATATATTTT.

This chain joins TRBV4-3 and TRBJ2-1, with 7 bases aligning to TRBD2. Germline trimming cut 3 bases from V and 2 bases from J; bases unmatched to any gene: 7. The CDR3 extends over 16 amino acids. Germline lookup yields CDR1 LGHNA and CDR2 YSLEER. The CDR3 nucleotides read TGCGCCAGCAGCCAGGAGGGAGGGCCGGCCTACAATGAGCAGTTCTTC. It codes for CASSQEGGPAYNEQFF.

V and J are TRBV27 and TRBJ1-5; D not resolved. The V gene's germline CDR1 is MNHEY and CDR2 SMNVEV (reference sequence). V lost 6 bases and J 1 base, leaving 13 bases between the germline ends. The CDR3 sequence is 15 residues long. The CDR3 DNA reads as TGTGCCAGCAGCAAACAACCATTCAGCAATCAGCCCCAGCATTTT. It encodes CASSKQPFSNQPQHF.

The V call is TRBV11-2, the J call TRBJ2-1; 11 bases are shared with TRBD1. Per the germline V gene, CDR1 is SGHAT and CDR2 is FQNNGV. V shed 7 bases, J shed 7 bases, and the junction held 9 bases outside the gene matches. The CDR3 is 15 amino acids. The CDR3 sequence: CASNQGQGGINEQFF. The CDR3, as DNA: TGTGCCAGCAATCAGGGACAGGGGGGAATAAATGAGCAGTTCTTC. Full variable domain (missing parts from reference TRBV11-2 and TRBJ2-1): EAGVAQSPRYKIIEKRQSVAFWCNPISGHATLYWYQQILGQGPKLLIQFQNNGVVDDSQLPKDRFSAERLKGVDSTLKIQPAKLEDSAVYLCASNQGQGGINEQFFGPGTRLTVL.

CDR3 DNA: TGTGCCAGCCAAGGACAGATAGTTAATGAAAAACTGTTTTTT. This codes for CASQGQIVNEKLFF. The chain uses TRBV18 and TRBJ1-4; the D gene is possibly TRBD1 (6 bases). V was shortened by 8 bases and J by 4 bases, with 14 bases between the two germline ends. Germline loops: CDR1 KGHSH, CDR2 LQKENI. The CDR3 consists of 14 residues.

V usage is TRBV10-2 and J usage is TRBJ1-2; D is perhaps TRBD1 (5 bases). CDR3 size: 12 residues. V lost 4 bases and J lost 2, with 5 bases in between. The germline CDR1 and CDR2 sequences are WSHSY and SAAADI. The CDR3 reads CASSAGNYGYTF. CDR3 nucleotide sequence: TGCGCCAGCAGTGCAGGGAACTATGGCTACACCTTC.

The chain carries TRBV18 and TRBJ1-1; tentatively, D is TRBD1 (6 bases). Trimming stripped 5 bases from V and 0 bases from J, with 19 bases between. Germline CDR1 is KGHSH and CDR2 is LQKENI. This CDR3 region has 17 residues. Written as DNA, the CDR3 is TGTGCCAGCTCATCCCCGGGGACACTTATCATGAACACTGAAGCTTTCTTT. This encodes CASSSPGTLIMNTEAFF.